Detailed here is one T cell receptor beta chain. The target antigen is unknown. The junction differs from germline at one of its ends, possibly a read error. This sample stems from a study of tumor and adjacent non-tumor tissue in lung cancer. Study-wide context: Some 4.2 million productive TCRbeta reads were obtained per sample on average. Overall study findings and caveats: Compared with tumor, normal lung showed significantly lower TCR diversity. Normal lung showed higher cumulative top 100 clone frequency than tumor.

Germline CDR1 reads MGHRA; CDR2 reads YSYEKL. CDR3 size: 14 residues. The template was RNA from unsorted bulk tissue. The library came from three nested PCR rounds adapted from ARM-PCR protocols. TCRdb re-called the multiplex PCR reads with MiXCR, one entry per CDR3 protein. The sample has tens of thousands of distinct CDR3 sequences, around 70% seen once. The sequence came from a woman in her 70s with non-small cell lung cancer. Input material: lung tumor tissue. The rearrangement links TRBV4-1 to TRBJ1-1; D possibly corresponds to TRBD1 (5 bases). The CDR3 is CASIQDSGGEGAFF. The CDR3 DNA follows: TGCGCTAGCATCCAAGATTCTGGGGGTGAGGGAGCTTTCTTT.